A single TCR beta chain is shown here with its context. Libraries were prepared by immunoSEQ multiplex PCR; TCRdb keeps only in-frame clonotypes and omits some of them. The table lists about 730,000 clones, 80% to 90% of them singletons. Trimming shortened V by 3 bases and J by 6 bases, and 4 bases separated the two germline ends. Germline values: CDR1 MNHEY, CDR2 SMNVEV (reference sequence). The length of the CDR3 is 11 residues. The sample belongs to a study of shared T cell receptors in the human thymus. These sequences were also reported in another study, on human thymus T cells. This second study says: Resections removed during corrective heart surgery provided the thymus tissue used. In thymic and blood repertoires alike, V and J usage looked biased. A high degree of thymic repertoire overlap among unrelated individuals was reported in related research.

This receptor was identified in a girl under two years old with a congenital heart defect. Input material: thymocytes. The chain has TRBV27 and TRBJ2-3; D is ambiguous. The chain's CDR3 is CASSFADTQYF. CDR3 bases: TGTGCCAGCAGTTTCGCGGATACGCAGTATTTT.